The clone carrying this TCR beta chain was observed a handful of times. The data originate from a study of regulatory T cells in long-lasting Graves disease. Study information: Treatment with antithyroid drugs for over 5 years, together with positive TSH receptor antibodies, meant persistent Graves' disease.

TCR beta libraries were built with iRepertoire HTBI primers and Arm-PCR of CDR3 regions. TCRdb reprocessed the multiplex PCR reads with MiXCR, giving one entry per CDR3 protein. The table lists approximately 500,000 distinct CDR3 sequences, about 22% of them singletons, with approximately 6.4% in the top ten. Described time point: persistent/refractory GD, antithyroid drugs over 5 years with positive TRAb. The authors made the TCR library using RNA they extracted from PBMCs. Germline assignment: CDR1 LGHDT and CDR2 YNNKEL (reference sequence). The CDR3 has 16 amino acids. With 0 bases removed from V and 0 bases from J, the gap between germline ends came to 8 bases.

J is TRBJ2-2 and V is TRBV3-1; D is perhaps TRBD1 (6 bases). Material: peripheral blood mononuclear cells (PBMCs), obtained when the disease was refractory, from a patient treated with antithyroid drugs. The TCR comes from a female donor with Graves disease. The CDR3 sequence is CASSQEGASNTGELFF. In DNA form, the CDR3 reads TGTGCCAGCAGCCAAGAGGGGGCCTCGAACACCGGGGAGCTGTTTTTT.